This entry concerns a single TCR beta chain. The CDR3 runs 16 residues. CDR1 and CDR2 (germline): KGHSH, LQKENI. Deletions cut 3 bases from V and 0 bases from J, with 12 bases between. This sample was taken from a study of T cell responses to AZD1222 COVID-19 vaccine. Measured with immunoSEQ multiplex PCR; TCRdb has only the in-frame clones, and not every one. Seen here are over 150,000 clones, 80% to 90% observed once, and the top ten hold 5% to 7.5%. This sequence joins TRBV18 and TRBJ1-3; D uncertain. The receptor's source is an adult in good health. Sequenced material: peripheral blood, taken on day 0 of AZD1222 vaccination. The CDR3 sequence: CASSPTRTVSGNTIYF. The DNA of the CDR3 is TGTGCCAGCTCACCCACCCGGACGGTCTCTGGAAACACCATATATTTT.